In its sample, the clone carrying this T cell receptor beta chain was seen once. What it recognizes is unknown. Diagnostic assessment was based on clinical symptoms, serum thyroxine and TRAb, thyroid ultrasound and orbital computed tomography. This sample is part of a study of T cells in Graves' hyperthyroidism and ophthalmopathy. Study-level points and caveats: Researchers found most expanded thyroid clonotypes above 0.001 in blood as well.

There are 14 residues in the CDR3. The J segment lost 11 bases and the V segment lost 5 bases, leaving 11 bases of the junction unmatched. The germline V gene encodes CDR1 MNHNS and CDR2 SASEGT. Researchers took RNA transcripts and amplified the TCR beta CDR3 regions from them. First-round RT-PCR targeting the TCR CDR3 was performed with the HTBI primer set. TCRdb reprocessed the multiplex PCR reads via MiXCR and lists one record per CDR3 protein. Found here are a few hundred thousand distinct CDR3 sequences, around 43% of them singletons; the top ten hold about 40%. Input material: peripheral blood or thyroid tissue (not recorded which). The chain has TRBV6-1 and TRBJ1-5; 8 bases match TRBD1. This receptor was identified in an adult woman with Graves' disease, either hyperthyroidism or ophthalmopathy (not recorded which). The CDR3 loop reads CASSKRTGQETQHF. As DNA, the CDR3 is TGTGCCAGCAGTAAACGGACAGGGCAAGAGACCCAGCATTTT.